This TCR beta chain was identified in a study of regulatory T cells in long-lasting Graves disease. This clonotype was seen at least ten times. Its specificity is unknown. The CDR3 is 14 amino acids. Deletions cut 2 bases from V and 0 bases from J, with 6 bases between. Germline assignment: CDR1 SNHLY and CDR2 FYNNEI. Regarding time point: persistent/refractory GD, antithyroid drugs over 5 years with positive TRAb. The TCR library was made from RNA that had been extracted from PBMCs in TRIzol. Study observations and caveats: Persistent disease was characterized by preferential usage of TRBV28, TRBJ1-2 and TRBJ2-5. Persistent patients shared more public clonotypes (about 2,700) than new patients (about 960).

Construction of the TCR beta libraries employed iRepertoire HTBI primers in conjunction with Arm-PCR of CDR3 regions. TCRdb fed the multiplex PCR reads into MiXCR, producing one record per CDR3 protein. The sample has roughly 490,000 distinct CDR3 sequences, around a fifth seen once. The rearrangement links TRBV2 to TRBJ2-3, with unresolved D. The clonotype originates from a female donor with Graves disease. The sample was peripheral blood mononuclear cells (PBMCs), taken when the disease was refractory, from a patient treated with antithyroid drugs. This CDR3 is CASSERSSTDTQYF. In nucleotides, the CDR3 is TGTGCCAGCAGTGAAAGGTCTAGCACAGATACGCAGTATTTT.